The source of this T cell receptor beta chain is a study of beta chain features in type 1 diabetes. Study results and caveats: When VDJ junctions were examined, type 1 diabetes patients showed fewer insertions and more deletions.

From germline, CDR1 is SGHRS and CDR2 YFSETQ. V lost 5 bases to trimming and J lost 7 bases; unmatched junction nucleotides: 10. The CDR3 length is 14 residues. As every portion of the isolated RNA was reverse transcribed, the sequencing read expressed TCRB transcripts. TCRdb keeps only in-frame clones here, not all; method: immunoSEQ multiplex PCR. The repertoire consists of under 900,000 clones, with about a sixth occurring once and the leading ten covering roughly 0.025%. This clone has just a few counts. Its antigen is currently unknown. This chain connects TRBV5-1 to TRBJ2-7; 9 bases agree with TRBD1. The origin of this receptor is a woman between 18 and 29 years old in good health. What was sequenced was naive CD4+ T cells from blood. The CDR3 here is CASRSGTGLGEQYF. CDR3 in DNA: TGCGCCAGCAGGTCCGGGACAGGGCTAGGAGAGCAGTACTTC.